These 31 T cell receptor beta chains originate from one sample sequenced in a study of T cell responses to AZD1222 COVID-19 vaccine. Measured with immunoSEQ multiplex PCR; TCRdb has only the in-frame clones, and not every one. The sample lists fewer than 130,000 clones; under 95% were seen once. Specimen: peripheral blood, collected on day 0 of AZD1222 vaccination. The source is an adult in good health.

The chain combines TRBV20-1 with TRBJ1-1; D gene unclear. This CDR3 region has 12 residues. V lost 3 bases and J 0 bases, leaving 5 bases between the germline ends. The germline V gene has CDR1 DFQATT and CDR2 SNEGSKA (reference sequence). In DNA form, the CDR3 reads TGCAGTGCTAGTAAGCTGAACACTGAAGCTTTCTTT. This codes for CSASKLNTEAFF.

This chain links TRBV7-2 with TRBJ2-7, with 7 bases identical to TRBD2. This CDR3 spans 14 amino acids. After removal of 9 bases from V and 0 bases from J, the junction contained 8 bases not matched to a gene. Looked up from germline, CDR1 is SGHTA and CDR2 is FQGNSA. The CDR3 reads CASGTISSSYEQYF. CDR3 nucleotides: TGTGCCAGTGGGACTATTTCGAGCTCCTACGAGCAGTACTTC.

The chain recombines TRBV24-1 with TRBJ1-5, with D perhaps matching TRBD1 (5 bases). The CDR3 extends over 14 amino acids. Germline V lookup: CDR1 KGHDR, CDR2 SFDVKD. Trimming shortened V by 4 bases and J by 3 bases, and 9 bases separated the two germline ends. For the CDR3, the DNA is TGTGCCACCAGTGAGGGGGACCTCAATCAGCCCCAGCATTTT. Its translation is CATSEGDLNQPQHF.

The CDR3: CASSPSTDNSPLHF. The CDR3 region has the DNA TGTGCCAGCTCACCCTCGACGGATAATTCACCCCTCCACTTT. The genes are TRBV18 and TRBJ1-6, with D unresolved. CDR1 is KGHSH and CDR2 is LQKENI in the germline V gene. This CDR3 is built from 14 residues. Trimming took off 3 bases at V and 5 bases at J, with 8 bases between the two ends. The full variable domain, in which reference TRBV18 and TRBJ1-6 provide the parts outside the CDR3, is NAGVMQNPRHLVRRRGQEARLRCSPMKGHSHVYWYRQLPEEGLKFMVYLQKENIIDESGMPKERFSAEFPKEGPSILRIQQVVRGDSAAYFCASSPSTDNSPLHFGNGTRLTVT.

This clone appeared a few times. V and J are TRBV30 and TRBJ1-3; no reliable D call. Germline CDR1 and CDR2: GTSNPN and SVGIG (reference sequence). V was cut by 3 bases and J by 0 bases, with 9 bases left in between. This CDR3 comprises 14 residues. CDR3 residues: CAWSTGRSGNTIYF. CDR3 nucleotide sequence: TGTGCCTGGAGCACGGGTCGCTCTGGAAACACCATATATTTT.

The chain is built from TRBV7-9 and TRBJ1-4; D not resolved. Germline V gene lookup returns CDR1 SEHNR and CDR2 FQNEAQ (reference sequence). V lost 1 base to trimming and J lost 8 bases, with 11 bases between them. The CDR3 sequence is 14 residues long. The CDR3: CASSLVVGKEKLFF. The CDR3 coding sequence is TGTGCCAGCAGCTTAGTGGTCGGGAAGGAAAAACTGTTTTTT.

The chain carries TRBV9 and TRBJ1-1, with 7 bases fitting TRBD1. The trim removed 1 base at V and 0 bases at J, leaving 3 bases unmatched. The germline V gene encodes CDR1 SGDLS and CDR2 YYNGEE. This CDR3 has 15 amino acids. CDR3: CASSVQGGMNTEAFF. The CDR3 coding sequence is TGTGCCAGCAGCGTACAGGGGGGGATGAACACTGAAGCTTTCTTT. Looking up the rest from reference TRBV9 and TRBJ1-1 gives the full variable domain: DSGVTQTPKHLITATGQRVTLRCSPRSGDLSVYWYQQSLDQGLQFLIQYYNGEERAKGNILERFSAQQFPDLHSELNLSSLELGDSALYFCASSVQGGMNTEAFFGQGTRLTVV.

V is TRBV5-1 and J is TRBJ2-7, with TRBD1 matching over 9 bases. The ends lost 3 bases at V and 6 bases at J; junction bases unmatched: 13. CDR3 length: 16 amino acids. The V gene's germline CDR1 is SGHRS and CDR2 YFSETQ. The chain's CDR3 is CASSSGRTGENREQYF. As DNA, the CDR3 is TGCGCCAGCAGCTCCGGGAGGACAGGGGAAAATCGCGAGCAGTACTTC. Based on the CDR3 plus reference TRBV5-1 and TRBJ2-7, the full variable domain is KAGVTQTPRYLIKTRGQQVTLSCSPISGHRSVSWYQQTPGQGLQFLFEYFSETQRNKGNFPGRFSGRQFSNSRSEMNVSTLELGDSALYLCASSSGRTGENREQYFGPGTRLTVT.

The gene calls are TRBV11-2 and TRBJ2-1, with no clear D. Germline values: CDR1 SGHAT, CDR2 FQNNGV. This CDR3 region has 11 residues. V was pared by 5 bases and J by 3 bases, with 2 bases between. The CDR3 loop is CASSIYNEQFF. Here the CDR3 DNA reads TGTGCCAGCAGCATCTACAATGAGCAGTTCTTC.

The genes are TRBV18 and TRBJ2-3; D uncertain. The CDR3 covers 15 residues. The germline CDR1 and CDR2 sequences are KGHSH and LQKENI. V lost 3 bases to trimming and J lost 0 bases, with 10 bases between them. The CDR3 coding sequence is TGTGCCAGCTCACCGGGATCCCTTAGCACAGATACGCAGTATTTT. Residues: CASSPGSLSTDTQYF.

This chain joins TRBV5-1 and TRBJ2-1; 9 bases line up with TRBD1. Germline lookup yields CDR1 SGHRS and CDR2 YFSETQ. This CDR3 spans 14 amino acids. V gave up 4 bases and J gave up 4 bases; unmatched junction bases: 3. For the CDR3, the DNA is TGCGCCAGCAGCCGGGACAGGGATTACAATGAGCAGTTCTTC. This sequence encodes CASSRDRDYNEQFF.

This rearrangement joins TRBV4-2 to TRBJ2-7, with TRBD2 matching over 9 bases. This CDR3 has 22 amino acids. The germline gives CDR1 LGHNA, CDR2 YNFKEQ. V was clipped by 0 bases and J by 3 bases; unmatched bases: 24. The CDR3 is CASSQEGTWRGIASGNFYEQYF. For the CDR3, the DNA is TGTGCCAGCAGCCAAGAAGGCACCTGGAGGGGGATTGCTAGCGGGAACTTCTACGAGCAGTACTTC.

The V and J genes are TRBV3-1 (or the pseudogene TRBV3-2) and TRBJ2-7, with TRBD1 identical over 10 bases. V gave up 5 bases and J gave up 2 bases; unmatched junction bases: 3. In germline, CDR1 is LGHDT, CDR2 YNNKEL (reference sequence). This CDR3 region has 14 residues. The CDR3: CASSSGQGAYEQYF. Written as DNA, the CDR3 is TGTGCCAGCAGCTCCGGACAGGGGGCCTACGAGCAGTACTTC.

V and J are TRBV23-1 and TRBJ2-7, with TRBD1 identical over 8 bases. TRBV23-1 is recorded as an ORF, its role being uncertain. The CDR3 length is 22 residues. J lost 6 bases, V lost 7 bases, and 35 bases had no gene match. CDR3 sequence reads: CASTNRKKDRGGVTPQPSEQYF. The CDR3 DNA sequence: TGCGCCAGCACCAACCGTAAAAAAGACAGGGGAGGCGTGACTCCCCAGCCTTCCGAGCAGTACTTC.

The CDR3 DNA follows: TGTGCCAGCAGCCGGGGACTTAGGAACACTGAAGCTTTCTTT. Protein sequence: CASSRGLRNTEAFF. This rearrangement joins TRBV4-2 to TRBJ1-1, with D perhaps TRBD1 (5 bases). Germline V gives CDR1 LGHNA, CDR2 YNFKEQ. V lost 4 bases and J 1 base, leaving 10 bases between the germline ends. The CDR3 sequence is 14 residues long.

The chain links TRBV7-6 to TRBJ1-4; 10 bases map to TRBD1. There are 15 residues in the CDR3. Germline V gives CDR1 SGHVS, CDR2 FNYEAQ. After removal of 2 bases from V and 6 bases from J, the junction contained 3 bases not matched to a gene. The CDR3 region has the DNA TGTGCCAGCAGCTTATTAGGGACAGGGGATGAAAAACTGTTTTTT. Encoded protein: CASSLLGTGDEKLFF.

The chain employs TRBV15 and TRBJ1-5; TRBD1 matches 12 bases. The V gene end was trimmed by 3 bases and the J gene end by 2 bases; junction bases not matched to a gene: 5. The CDR3 totals 17 residues. Germline CDR1 reads LNHNV; CDR2 reads YYDKDF (reference sequence). CDR3 bases: TGTGCCACCAGCAGGGGGACAGGGGGCACTGGCAATCAGCCCCAGCATTTT. Protein: CATSRGTGGTGNQPQHF.

The genes are TRBV3-1 (or the pseudogene TRBV3-2) and TRBJ1-1; D possibly corresponds to TRBD1 (5 bases). Trimming took 3 bases from V and 5 from J, leaving 7 bases between them. CDR1 LGHDT and CDR2 YNNKEL come from the germline V gene (reference sequence). The CDR3 covers 12 residues. The CDR3 coding sequence is TGTGCCAGCAGCCAGGGGGGGACTGAAGCTTTCTTT. Translated, it gives CASSQGGTEAFF.

The CDR3 nucleotides are TGCGCCAGCAGCTTGAACCCGGGGGAAGGGAGCACAGATACGCAGTATTTT. Protein sequence: CASSLNPGEGSTDTQYF. This chain uses TRBV5-1 with TRBJ2-3; D may be TRBD2 (6 bases). Germline CDR1 reads SGHRS; CDR2 reads YFSETQ. This CDR3 is 17 amino acids long. Trimming pared 1 base from V and 0 bases from J, leaving 15 bases between.

The chain couples TRBV9 to TRBJ2-3; a possible D gene is TRBD2 (6 bases). This CDR3 has 15 residues. The V gene's germline CDR1 is SGDLS and CDR2 YYNGEE. V was trimmed by 0 bases and J by 1 base, leaving 9 bases between them. The CDR3 nucleotides read TGTGCCAGCAGCGTAGAAGCGGGTGGCACAGATACGCAGTATTTT. This encodes CASSVEAGGTDTQYF.

This clone is a singleton in its sample. The chain couples TRBV7-2 to TRBJ2-1; D ambiguous. CDR3 length: 14 residues. CDR1 and CDR2 from the germline V gene are SGHTA and FQGNSA. Between the trimmed V and J ends, which lost 2 bases and 3 bases, there was a span of 8 bases. The CDR3 nucleotides are TGTGCCAGCAGCTTATTGCGGAGCTACAATGAGCAGTTCTTC. It codes for CASSLLRSYNEQFF. Variable domain in full (rest from reference TRBV7-2 and TRBJ2-1): GAGVSQSPSNKVTEKGKDVELRCDPISGHTALYWYRQSLGQGLEFLIYFQGNSAPDKSGLPSDRFSAERTGGSVSTLTIQRTQQEDSAVYLCASSLLRSYNEQFFGPGTRLTVL.

This clone came up a few times. CDR3 in amino acids: CASSHGRGFSGANVLTF. CDR3 DNA sequence: TGTGCCAGCAGTCATGGACGGGGATTCTCTGGGGCCAACGTCCTGACTTTC. The rearrangement joins TRBV7-2 to TRBJ2-6; TRBD2 is a possible D gene (5 bases). V was clipped by 6 bases and J by 0 bases, with 15 bases between them. The CDR3 spans 17 residues. The germline gives CDR1 SGHTA, CDR2 FQGNSA.

Only one count was recorded for this clone. The chain links TRBV2 to TRBJ1-1; no clear D gene. The CDR3 consists of 14 residues. V was trimmed by 6 bases and J by 5 bases, leaving 16 bases between them. Germline-derived CDR1 and CDR2 are SNHLY and FYNNEI. CDR3 coding DNA: TGTGCCAGCAGCAAAGAGGGATATGTGACTGAAGCTTTCTTT. It yields the protein CASSKEGYVTEAFF.

In DNA, the CDR3 is TGTGCCATCAAGAGGGACTATGGCTACACCTTC. Amino acid sequence: CAIKRDYGYTF. The chain is built from TRBV10-3 and TRBJ1-2; D is unclear. CDR3 length equals 11 residues. Germline V CDR1 and CDR2: ENHRY, SYGVKD. V dropped 7 bases and J dropped 3 bases, with 6 bases sitting between them.

CDR3 coding DNA: TGCGGGGCGGGGGGCTTTAACTATGGCTACACCTTC. Protein sequence: CGAGGFNYGYTF. This chain links TRBV29-1 with TRBJ1-2; D is possibly TRBD1 (6 bases). The CDR3 consists of 12 residues. Germline V gives CDR1 SQVTM, CDR2 ANQGSEA.

The chain uses TRBV29-1 and TRBJ1-1; D possibly corresponds to TRBD1 (6 bases). CDR3 length equals 13 residues. Germline V lookup: CDR1 SQVTM, CDR2 ANQGSEA. The germline V and J ends were trimmed by 5 bases and 0 bases, with 10 bases remaining between them. CDR3 amino acids: CSVRTDMNTEAFF. The CDR3 DNA follows: TGCAGCGTTCGGACAGACATGAACACTGAAGCTTTCTTT.

V is TRBV5-1 and J is TRBJ2-1; TRBD2 aligns across 9 bases. This CDR3 is built from 14 residues. V gave up 0 bases and J gave up 9 bases; unmatched junction bases: 4. Germline CDR1 SGHRS, CDR2 YFSETQ. The CDR3 region is CASSLGSGGLEQFF. CDR3 DNA: TGCGCCAGCAGCTTGGGTAGCGGGGGACTTGAGCAGTTCTTC. The full variable domain, completed using reference TRBV5-1 and TRBJ2-1, is KAGVTQTPRYLIKTRGQQVTLSCSPISGHRSVSWYQQTPGQGLQFLFEYFSETQRNKGNFPGRFSGRQFSNSRSEMNVSTLELGDSALYLCASSLGSGGLEQFFGPGTRLTVL.

The chain couples TRBV5-6 to TRBJ2-7; tentative D call: TRBD2 (6 bases). The V and J ends lost 4 bases and 0 bases respectively, with 17 bases between them. CDR3 size: 16 residues. Germline V lookup: CDR1 SGHDT, CDR2 YYEEEE. CDR3 nucleotide sequence: TGTGCCAGCAGCCCCGACGGCGGGGTCGGCTCCTACGAGCAGTACTTC. Translated, it gives CASSPDGGVGSYEQYF.

The chain combines TRBV6-2 or TRBV6-3 with TRBJ1-1; possibly TRBD1 for D (5 bases). V was cut by 3 bases and J by 0 bases, with 14 bases left in between. The CDR3 has 16 amino acids. Germline CDR1 is MNHEY and CDR2 is SVGEGT. The CDR3 DNA reads TGTGCCAGCAGTTATAGGGGCAGACTAATGAACACTGAAGCTTTCTTT. As protein: CASSYRGRLMNTEAFF.

The J gene is TRBJ1-2, the V gene TRBV12-3 or TRBV12-4; D unresolved. V was pared by 3 bases and J by 1 base, with 0 bases between. The CDR3 is 11 residues long. Written as DNA, the CDR3 is TGTGCCAGCAGTTTTAACTATGGCTACACCTTC. This translates into CASSFNYGYTF.

The CDR3 region has the DNA TGTGCCAGCAGCGCAACAGGGGGCGCGATGACTGGCTACACCTTC. Translating it yields CASSATGGAMTGYTF. The rearrangement uses TRBV9 and TRBJ1-2; 9 nucleotides line up with TRBD1. The V segment lost 3 bases and the J segment 7 bases; nucleotides outside the gene matches: 10. The CDR3 totals 15 residues. Looked up from germline, CDR1 is SGDLS and CDR2 is YYNGEE.